This is a list of T cell receptor beta chains from one sample in a study of Ad26.COV2.S vaccination and SARS-CoV-2 variants. Assay used: immunoSEQ multiplex PCR; TCRdb lists only in-frame clones, some missing. The table lists just over 350,000 clones, 70% to 90% of them singletons. This specimen was peripheral blood, taken in a trial of Ad26.COV2.S vaccine versus placebo. These TCRs come from a person between 18 and 65 years old who received the Ad26.COV2.S COVID-19 vaccine or a placebo. Each CDR3 is given without its conserved first and last residue. The order of the fields is D gene, J gene, V gene, clone size, CDR3 protein. The D gene is left open where the match is weak. Some rows mark clone size as missing; the rest say once, few, many or name a class of expanded clone.

d_call: TRBD2; j_call: TRBJ2-5; v_call: TRBV3-1/TRBV3-2; clone_size: -; cdr3_aa: ASSAGLAGGQETQY
d_call: -; j_call: TRBJ2-4; v_call: TRBV6-5; clone_size: once; cdr3_aa: ASSYDGTLIQY
d_call: -; j_call: TRBJ2-5; v_call: TRBV7-2; clone_size: -; cdr3_aa: ASSLAGGRETQY
d_call: -; j_call: TRBJ2-2; v_call: TRBV5-1; clone_size: -; cdr3_aa: ASSHESGTGELF
d_call: -; j_call: TRBJ1-2; v_call: TRBV21-1; clone_size: -; cdr3_aa: ASPYHAGKKNYGYT
d_call: TRBD2; j_call: TRBJ2-7; v_call: TRBV28; clone_size: -; cdr3_aa: ASRTRTSGNVEQY
d_call: -; j_call: TRBJ1-1; v_call: TRBV24-1; clone_size: -; cdr3_aa: ATSDPKAANTEAF
d_call: -; j_call: TRBJ1-4; v_call: TRBV19; clone_size: -; cdr3_aa: ASRRVLTEKLF
d_call: -; j_call: TRBJ1-1; v_call: TRBV18; clone_size: -; cdr3_aa: ASSPPNRKNTEAF
d_call: -; j_call: TRBJ1-5; v_call: TRBV28; clone_size: -; cdr3_aa: ASSFGEGQPQH
d_call: -; j_call: TRBJ2-3; v_call: TRBV7-2; clone_size: -; cdr3_aa: ASSPGGWRVDTQY
d_call: TRBD2; j_call: TRBJ2-3; v_call: TRBV9; clone_size: -; cdr3_aa: ASSPRTSGGPPIRTDTQY
d_call: TRBD1; j_call: TRBJ2-7; v_call: TRBV4-3; clone_size: -; cdr3_aa: ASSQGDRAPYEQY
d_call: -; j_call: TRBJ1-1; v_call: TRBV18; clone_size: -; cdr3_aa: ASSPGGAFTEAF
d_call: TRBD1; j_call: TRBJ1-2; v_call: TRBV5-1; clone_size: -; cdr3_aa: ASSWDREAGYT
d_call: -; j_call: TRBJ1-2; v_call: TRBV6-2/TRBV6-3; clone_size: -; cdr3_aa: ASSRVGGQSGYT
d_call: -; j_call: TRBJ2-5; v_call: TRBV28; clone_size: -; cdr3_aa: ASSFGLGEETQY
d_call: -; j_call: TRBJ1-6; v_call: TRBV14; clone_size: -; cdr3_aa: ASSQVRNNSPLH
d_call: -; j_call: TRBJ2-7; v_call: TRBV10-3; clone_size: once; cdr3_aa: APLIMGVPHEQY
d_call: -; j_call: TRBJ2-7; v_call: TRBV6-2/TRBV6-3; clone_size: -; cdr3_aa: ASSYAGRGSGHSYEQY
d_call: TRBD1; j_call: TRBJ1-4; v_call: TRBV7-9; clone_size: -; cdr3_aa: ASSPRDSPATNEKLF
d_call: -; j_call: TRBJ2-3; v_call: TRBV29-1; clone_size: -; cdr3_aa: SVRDPRSDTQY
d_call: -; j_call: TRBJ2-5; v_call: TRBV3-1/TRBV3-2; clone_size: -; cdr3_aa: ASSQEEIKGETQY
d_call: -; j_call: TRBJ2-3; v_call: TRBV27; clone_size: few; cdr3_aa: ATRRGARSDTQY
d_call: -; j_call: TRBJ2-1; v_call: TRBV11-2; clone_size: many; cdr3_aa: ASSLILGFGTQYNEQF
d_call: -; j_call: TRBJ1-2; v_call: TRBV19; clone_size: -; cdr3_aa: ATWDGSNYGYT